This paragraph reports one T cell receptor (beta chain). The antigen is undetermined. The CDR3 spans 14 residues. Germline values: CDR1 SGHAT, CDR2 FQNNGV. The V end lost 8 bases, the J end lost 6 bases, and 19 bases lay between the germline ends. The data are from a study of cytomegalovirus exposure and HLA in healthy donors. Study-wide context: A previous analysis identified approximately 120 million unique TCR beta sequences derived from some 170 million T cells. From donors who were HLA-typed, an early data release held 80 million or so unique TCRs.

Vbeta (60) and Jbeta (13) primers were used in the PCR. The assay was immunoSEQ multiplex PCR, and TCRdb's table has in-frame clones only and misses some. The repertoire consists of 150,000 to 200,000 clones, with less than 90% occurring once and the leading ten covering approximately 0.25%. Notes on the study in general: In a later analysis, TCR beta V- and J-gene trimming was associated with a missense DCLRE1C variant. TCR beta chains numbering more than 150 were designated cytomegalovirus-associated.

This chain links TRBV11-2 with TRBJ1-1; tentative D call: TRBD1 (6 bases). This receptor was identified in a boy aged 5-17 years in good health and CMV-seronegative. The sample was PBMCs. As DNA, the CDR3 is TGTGCCAGCTCGAAGGGGGGGGACTTCGCTGAAGCTTTCTTT. This gives the protein CASSKGGDFAEAFF.